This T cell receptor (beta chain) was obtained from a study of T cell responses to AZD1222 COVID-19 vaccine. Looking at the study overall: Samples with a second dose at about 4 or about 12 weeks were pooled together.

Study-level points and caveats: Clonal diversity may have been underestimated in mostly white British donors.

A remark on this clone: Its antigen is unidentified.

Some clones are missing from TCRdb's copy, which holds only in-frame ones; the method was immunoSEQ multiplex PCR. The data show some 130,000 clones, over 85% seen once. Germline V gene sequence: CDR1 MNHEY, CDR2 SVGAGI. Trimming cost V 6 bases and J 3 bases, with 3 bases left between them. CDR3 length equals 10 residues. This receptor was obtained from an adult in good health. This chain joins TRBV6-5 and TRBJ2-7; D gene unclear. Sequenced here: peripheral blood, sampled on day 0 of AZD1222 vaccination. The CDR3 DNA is TGTGCCAGCAGCAACTACGAGCAGTACTTC. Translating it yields CASSNYEQYF.